This T cell receptor (beta chain) originates from a study of OX40 agonist ivuxolimab in advanced cancers. Study details: The patients received agonistic anti-OX40 (CD134) antibody ivuxolimab.

Study-wide results and limits: Which antigen the expanded peripheral T cells recognized is unknown.

The CDR3 totals 18 residues. Germline V lookup: CDR1 LNHNV, CDR2 YYDKDF (reference sequence). Trimming cost V 0 bases and J 2 bases; bases outside gene matches: 13. Method: immunoSEQ multiplex PCR; TCRdb's copy keeps in-frame clones and lacks some. The sample lists approximately 44,000 clones; about 90% were seen once. Comment on this clone: What it recognizes is unknown.

V usage is TRBV15 and J usage is TRBJ2-7, with 7 bases fitting TRBD1. Sequenced here: CD4+ or CD8+ T cells sorted from blood, sampled in a trial of the OX40 agonist ivuxolimab. The source is an adult with an advanced solid tumor such as melanoma, head and neck, liver or kidney cancer. Written as DNA, the CDR3 is TGTGCCACCAGCAGAGATATAGGTAGGGACAGCGGACCCTACGAGCAGTACTTC. This translates into CATSRDIGRDSGPYEQYF.